The entry below describes one T cell receptor (beta chain). Germline CDR1 reads SGHAT; CDR2 reads FQNNGV. The junction had 3 bases not matched to a gene; V was cut back by 2 bases and J by 6 bases. The CDR3 is 15 residues long. The sample is drawn from a study of graft-versus-host responses after intestinal transplantation. Study-wide context: Anti-thymocyte globulin induction was given to all recipients, followed by tacrolimus and steroids for roughly 3 years.

Assay: immunoSEQ multiplex PCR; the TCRdb copy retains only in-frame clones and omits some. The table lists tens of thousands of clones, more than 80% of them singletons. This clonotype was obtained from a human patient who received an intestinal transplant, so some T cells may come from the graft donor. The sequencing here drew on PBMCs, taken 314 days after intestinal transplant. The chain combines TRBV11-2 with TRBJ2-2; 10 bases align to TRBD2. The CDR3 sequence: CASSLRLAGAGELFF. In nucleotides, the CDR3 is TGTGCCAGCAGCTTAAGGCTAGCGGGGGCCGGGGAGCTGTTTTTT.